The TCR beta chain described here comes from a study of cytomegalovirus exposure and HLA in healthy donors. J lost 2 bases, V lost 10 bases, and 10 bases had no gene match. The CDR3 has 14 amino acids. Germline loops: CDR1 MDHEN, CDR2 SYDVKM. In the PCR, 60 Vbeta and 13 Jbeta primers were used. Generated by immunoSEQ multiplex PCR, the TCRdb table keeps only in-frame clones and is missing some. The table includes some 180,000 clones, 75% to 85% detected once. This clone was counted only a few times. The sample comprised PBMCs. The gene calls are TRBV28 and TRBJ2-7, with 8 bases fitting TRBD1. This TCR came from a man between 18 and 29 years old in good health and CMV-seronegative. The CDR3 is CAIQIRDRTYEQYF. CDR3 nucleotide sequence: TGTGCCATCCAGATCCGGGACAGGACCTACGAGCAGTACTTC.